This T cell receptor (beta chain) was profiled in a study of CD8+ T cells in alopecia areata. For the study at large: Patients received oral tofacitinib, 5 to 10 mg twice daily, for moderate-to-severe alopecia areata. The tofacitinib course ran for 6 to 18 months and was followed by 6 months off drug.

CDR3 length equals 13 residues. V lost 6 bases and J lost 4; bases outside the gene matches: 4. CDR1 and CDR2 from the germline V gene are SGHVS and FQNEAQ. Sample treatment: oral pan-JAK inhibitor, 5-10 mg twice daily. cDNA prepared by RNA extraction and subsequent reverse transcription served as the template for sequencing. Some clones are missing from TCRdb's copy, which holds only in-frame ones; the method was immunoSEQ multiplex PCR. The sample includes hundreds of thousands of clones, approximately 38% of them seen just once. The input for sequencing was CD4+ T cells sorted from blood, taken between weeks 30 and 35, from a patient treated with tofacitinib. The origin of this receptor is a human donor with alopecia areata. This chain joins TRBV7-8 and TRBJ2-5; 8 bases agree with TRBD1. This CDR3 is CASRPRGRETQYF. In DNA, the CDR3 is TGTGCCAGCAGACCCAGGGGGCGAGAGACCCAGTACTTC.